Below are 29 T cell receptor beta chains sequenced from a single sample in a study of T cells after yellow fever vaccination. TCRdb analysed the 5' RACE reads with MiXCR anew, one entry per CDR3 protein. The table records some 300,000 distinct CDR3 sequences, over 8.5% of them present only once. Sequences were derived from CD4+ T cells sorted from PBMCs, sampled 45 days after the yellow fever booster vaccination. The receptors here all came from a man aged 18 to 30 who received the YFV17D yellow fever vaccine.

This clonotype showed up just a few times. J is TRBJ2-5 and V is TRBV20-1; 10 bases map to TRBD2. Germline V gene data show CDR1 as DFQATT and CDR2 as SNEGSKA (reference sequence). Germline trimming cut 6 bases from V and 7 bases from J; bases unmatched to any gene: 5. The CDR3 is made up of 12 amino acids. CDR3 coding DNA: TGCAGTGCCAGACTAGCGGGTGTGACCCAGTACTTC. Encoded protein: CSARLAGVTQYF.

The rearrangement joins TRBV6-5 to TRBJ1-4; a weak D match, TRBD1 (5 bases). There are 17 residues in the CDR3. Deletions cut 0 bases from V and 8 bases from J, with 19 bases between. The germline V gene encodes CDR1 MNHEY and CDR2 SVGAGI. The CDR3: CASSYSPGLREGEKLFF. The CDR3, as DNA: TGTGCCAGCAGTTACTCCCCCGGACTCAGGGAAGGCGAAAAACTGTTTTTT.

This clonotype was recorded at least ten times. The chain couples TRBV25-1 to TRBJ2-2; no clear D gene. The germline CDR1 and CDR2 sequences are MGHDK and SYGVNS. The V end lost 5 bases, the J end lost 5 bases, and 15 bases lay between the germline ends. This CDR3 spans 15 amino acids. The chain's CDR3 is CASSSPTLGTGELFF. The CDR3 coding sequence is TGTGCCAGCAGTTCCCCCACCCTAGGGACCGGGGAGCTGTTTTTT.

This clonotype occurred a few times. V is TRBV3-1 and J is TRBJ1-6, with a tentative D call TRBD1 (6 bases). V gave up 4 bases and J gave up 4 bases, with 8 bases separating them. Germline V lookup: CDR1 LGHDT, CDR2 YNNKEL (reference sequence). The length of the CDR3 is 14 residues. In nucleotides, the CDR3 is TGTGCCAGCAGCCCCCAGGGGTATAATTCACCCCTCCACTTT. Its translation: CASSPQGYNSPLHF.

This clonotype came up many times. The rearrangement uses TRBV5-1 and TRBJ2-1; possibly TRBD1 or TRBD2 for D (5 bases each). V lost 3 bases and J lost 4, with 11 bases in between. Germline V gene sequence: CDR1 SGHRS, CDR2 YFSETQ. The CDR3 loop spans 14 amino acids. The CDR3 loop is CASSSRGAYNEQFF. DNA for the CDR3: TGCGCCAGCAGCTCCAGAGGGGCTTACAATGAGCAGTTCTTC.

There are a few counts of this clonotype. The chain recombines TRBV15 with TRBJ1-1, with 7 bases fitting TRBD1. The V gene end was trimmed by 1 base and the J gene end by 3 bases; junction bases not matched to a gene: 2. This CDR3 comprises 14 residues. CDR1 and CDR2 (germline): LNHNV, YYDKDF (reference sequence). The CDR3 region is CATSRGQGYTEAFF. In DNA, the CDR3 is TGTGCCACCAGCAGAGGACAGGGCTACACTGAAGCTTTCTTT.

V gene TRBV19 combines with J gene TRBJ1-4, with D unclear. CDR1 and CDR2 from the germline V gene are LNHDA and SQIVND (reference sequence). This CDR3 spans 13 amino acids. Trimming left V 8 bases short and J 7 bases short, with 14 bases between. CDR3 nucleotide sequence: TGTGCCAGTTCATACAGTTTTTCTGAAAAACTGTTTTTT. Protein: CASSYSFSEKLFF. The full variable domain, completed using reference TRBV19 and TRBJ1-4, is DGGITQSPKYLFRKEGQNVTLSCEQNLNHDAMYWYRQDPGQGLRLIYYSQIVNDFQKGDIAEGYSVSREKKESFPLTVTSAQKNPTAFYLCASSYSFSEKLFFGSGTQLSVL.

The chain has TRBV7-3 and TRBJ2-3; weak D call: TRBD2 (7 bases). The ends were cut back, 1 base at V and 4 bases at J, with 15 bases in the middle. Germline assignment: CDR1 SGHTA and CDR2 FQGTGA. The CDR3 extends over 16 amino acids. This CDR3 is CASSLKGGGPADTQYF. DNA of the CDR3: TGTGCCAGCAGCTTAAAAGGGGGGGGGCCCGCAGATACGCAGTATTTT.

This clonotype showed up just a few times. The V and J genes are TRBV18 and TRBJ2-7, with a possible D match to TRBD1 (6 bases). CDR1 is KGHSH, CDR2 LQKENI, per germline. There are 14 residues in the CDR3. V was shortened by 2 bases and J by 3 bases, with 11 bases between the two germline ends. The CDR3 sequence is CASSPGGSGYEQYF. CDR3 nucleotide sequence: TGTGCCAGCTCACCAGGGGGCTCTGGCTACGAGCAGTACTTC. Full variable domain (outside the CDR3, taken from reference TRBV18 and TRBJ2-7): NAGVMQNPRHLVRRRGQEARLRCSPMKGHSHVYWYRQLPEEGLKFMVYLQKENIIDESGMPKERFSAEFPKEGPSILRIQQVVRGDSAAYFCASSPGGSGYEQYFGPGTRLTVT.

This clonotype showed up just a few times. The V call is TRBV10-3, the J call TRBJ1-2, with D unresolved. Trimming shortened V by 10 bases and J by 4 bases, and 16 bases separated the two germline ends. The CDR3 has 13 residues. The germline V gene encodes CDR1 ENHRY and CDR2 SYGVKD. The CDR3 DNA reads TGTGCCACTGACCCGAGTGGGAGCTATGGCTACACCTTC. Translated, it gives CATDPSGSYGYTF.

In this sample, this clonotype turned up a few times. This CDR3 reads CASSISLGSQETQYF. CDR3 DNA sequence: TGTGCCAGCAGCATCTCGTTGGGATCCCAAGAGACCCAGTACTTC. V usage is TRBV12-3 or TRBV12-4 and J usage is TRBJ2-5; the D is unclear. CDR3 length equals 15 residues. V gave up 6 bases and J gave up 1 base, with 15 bases separating them.

This clonotype was seen ten or more times. In DNA form, the CDR3 reads TGTGCCAGCAGCTTAGTTTTGGGGAACACTGAAGCTTTCTTT. It yields the protein CASSLVLGNTEAFF. The chain joins TRBV7-2 to TRBJ1-1; D is unclear. Trimming stripped 1 base from V and 1 base from J, with 7 bases between. Germline CDR1 is SGHTA and CDR2 is FQGNSA. CDR3 size: 14 residues.

Ten or more counts support this clonotype. The chain joins TRBV7-2 to TRBJ1-1; 7 nucleotides match TRBD1. After removal of 5 bases from V and 0 bases from J, the junction contained 6 bases not matched to a gene. CDR1 is SGHTA, CDR2 FQGNSA, per germline. CDR3 size: 15 residues. The CDR3 DNA follows: TGTGCCAGCAGCCTTCAGGGGGGAATGAACACTGAAGCTTTCTTT. It codes for CASSLQGGMNTEAFF.

This clonotype was counted only a few times. The gene calls are TRBV20-1 and TRBJ2-1, with TRBD1 as a possible D gene (5 bases). Germline V gene data show CDR1 as DFQATT and CDR2 as SNEGSKA (reference sequence). There are 14 residues in the CDR3. The V and J ends lost 5 bases and 2 bases respectively, with 13 bases between them. The CDR3 here is CSAPVGPTYNEQFF. The CDR3 nucleotides read TGCAGTGCTCCAGTGGGGCCAACCTACAATGAGCAGTTCTTC.

The V call is TRBV7-2, the J call TRBJ1-5, with TRBD1 identical over 7 bases. Germline lookup yields CDR1 SGHTA and CDR2 FQGNSA. This CDR3 comprises 14 residues. J was trimmed by 2 bases and V by 6 bases; bases with no gene match: 4. CDR3 sequence (DNA): TGTGCCAGCAGACCAGGGGGAGGCAATCAGCCCCAGCATTTT. Its protein is CASRPGGGNQPQHF. The full variable domain, in which reference TRBV7-2 and TRBJ1-5 provide the parts outside the CDR3, is GAGVSQSPSNKVTEKGKDVELRCDPISGHTALYWYRQSLGQGLEFLIYFQGNSAPDKSGLPSDRFSAERTGGSVSTLTIQRTQQEDSAVYLCASRPGGGNQPQHFGDGTRLSIL.

This clonotype was observed a handful of times. The chain uses TRBV18 and TRBJ2-1; TRBD2 agrees at 9 bases. This CDR3 region has 15 residues. V lost 3 bases and J lost 4; bases outside the gene matches: 4. Germline lookup yields CDR1 KGHSH and CDR2 LQKENI. In DNA form, the CDR3 reads TGTGCCAGCTCACCGGTGACTAGCGGATACAATGAGCAGTTCTTC. Translation: CASSPVTSGYNEQFF. The full variable domain, rest sourced from reference TRBV18 and TRBJ2-1, is NAGVMQNPRHLVRRRGQEARLRCSPMKGHSHVYWYRQLPEEGLKFMVYLQKENIIDESGMPKERFSAEFPKEGPSILRIQQVVRGDSAAYFCASSPVTSGYNEQFFGPGTRLTVL.

In this sample, this clonotype turned up a few times. The V call is TRBV20-1, the J call TRBJ1-1; 10 nucleotides line up with TRBD1. Trimming at V came to 6 bases and at J to 5 bases, leaving 6 bases not matched to a gene. The germline V gene encodes CDR1 DFQATT and CDR2 SNEGSKA (reference sequence). The CDR3 contains 13 residues. CDR3 amino acids: CSAGDRGGTEAFF. Written as DNA, the CDR3 is TGCAGTGCGGGGGACAGGGGCGGGACTGAAGCTTTCTTT.

The J gene is TRBJ2-1, the V gene TRBV6-2 or TRBV6-3, with TRBD2 matching over 7 bases. The germline V gene has CDR1 MNHEY and CDR2 SVGEGT. The trim removed 6 bases at V and 0 bases at J, leaving 5 bases unmatched. This CDR3 has 15 amino acids. This chain's CDR3 is CASRRGGSSYNEQFF. CDR3 in DNA: TGTGCCAGCAGACGCGGGGGAAGCTCCTACAATGAGCAGTTCTTC.

This clonotype was picked up many times. The rearrangement joins TRBV14 to TRBJ2-5; D gene ambiguous. There are 14 residues in the CDR3. Trimming took 5 bases from V and 0 from J, leaving 10 bases between them. Germline V lookup: CDR1 SGHDN, CDR2 FVKESK. The CDR3 here is CASSGIPYQETQYF. Here the CDR3 DNA reads TGTGCCAGCAGCGGGATTCCGTACCAAGAGACCCAGTACTTC.

This clonotype was counted between two and nine times. This sequence joins TRBV7-2 and TRBJ2-3; 8 nucleotides match TRBD2. Trimming at V came to 6 bases and at J to 0 bases, leaving 5 bases not matched to a gene. The CDR3 sequence is 15 residues long. CDR1 is SGHTA and CDR2 is FQGNSA in the germline V gene. In DNA, the CDR3 is TGTGCCAGCAGACCCGAGCGGGGGAGCACAGATACGCAGTATTTT. Amino acid sequence: CASRPERGSTDTQYF.

This clonotype has at least ten counts. The chain carries TRBV14 and TRBJ2-7, with TRBD1 identical over 7 bases. CDR3 length: 13 residues. Unmatched junction bases numbered 3, after V lost 0 bases and J lost 7 bases. Germline-derived CDR1 and CDR2 are SGHDN and FVKESK. This CDR3 is CASSQERQGEQYF. The DNA for the CDR3 is TGTGCCAGCAGCCAAGAACGACAGGGAGAGCAGTACTTC. The full variable domain, its missing parts supplied by reference TRBV14 and TRBJ2-7, is EAGVTQFPSHSVIEKGQTVTLRCDPISGHDNLYWYRRVMGKEIKFLLHFVKESKQDESGMPNNRFLAERTGGTYSTLKVQPAELEDSGVYFCASSQERQGEQYFGPGTRLTVT.

The chain carries TRBV6-5 and TRBJ1-1, with D possibly being TRBD1 (5 bases). Trimming left V 0 bases short and J 6 bases short, with 11 bases between. The CDR3 runs 14 residues. Germline V gene sequence: CDR1 MNHEY, CDR2 SVGAGI. CDR3 protein: CASSYSRGAAEAFF. For the CDR3, the DNA is TGTGCCAGCAGTTACTCGAGGGGCGCGGCTGAAGCTTTCTTT.

The chain uses TRBV5-1 and TRBJ2-5; 11 bases map to TRBD2. The CDR3 contains 16 residues. Per germline, CDR1 SGHRS and CDR2 YFSETQ. V was clipped by 0 bases and J by 7 bases; unmatched bases: 8. For the CDR3, the DNA is TGCGCCAGCAGCTTGGATCTAGCGGGGGGCCTGGGGACCCAGTACTTC. This encodes CASSLDLAGGLGTQYF. The full variable domain, completed using reference TRBV5-1 and TRBJ2-5, is KAGVTQTPRYLIKTRGQQVTLSCSPISGHRSVSWYQQTPGQGLQFLFEYFSETQRNKGNFPGRFSGRQFSNSRSEMNVSTLELGDSALYLCASSLDLAGGLGTQYFGPGTRLLVL.

The table lists this clonotype with a few counts. The chain couples TRBV7-9 to TRBJ1-2; D unclear. Germline CDR1 reads SEHNR; CDR2 reads FQNEAQ (reference sequence). This CDR3 region has 13 residues. V gave up 6 bases and J gave up 7 bases, with 15 bases separating them. CDR3 in DNA: TGTGCCAGCAGGCCCCCAGTCAAGCTTGGCTACACCTTC. Encoded protein: CASRPPVKLGYTF.

This chain connects TRBV5-1 to TRBJ1-6; no definite D call. Trimming cost V 6 bases and J 10 bases, with 11 bases left between them. The CDR3 is 12 amino acids. Germline V gives CDR1 SGHRS, CDR2 YFSETQ. The CDR3 loop is CASKGEGSPLHF. CDR3 bases: TGCGCCAGCAAGGGAGAAGGGTCACCCCTCCACTTT.

A few counts support this clonotype. This chain links TRBV4-3 with TRBJ1-1; D remains unclear. The CDR3 consists of 15 residues. Germline lookup yields CDR1 LGHNA and CDR2 YSLEER. With 5 bases removed from V and 1 base from J, the gap between germline ends came to 14 bases. The CDR3 DNA is TGCGCCAGCAGCGGCCTAGGAACGGGGAACACTGAAGCTTTCTTT. Its translation: CASSGLGTGNTEAFF.

This clonotype has only a few counts. V gene TRBV7-2 combines with J gene TRBJ1-5; D not resolved. The CDR3 totals 14 residues. Trimming took off 2 bases at V and 10 bases at J, with 15 bases between the two ends. Per the germline V gene, CDR1 is SGHTA and CDR2 is FQGNSA. The CDR3 loop is CASSLRREHGPQHF. CDR3 nucleotide sequence: TGTGCCAGCAGCTTAAGACGGGAACATGGACCCCAGCATTTT.

The chain links TRBV24-1 to TRBJ2-5, with TRBD2 matching 14 bases. The CDR3 has 16 residues. Per the germline V gene, CDR1 is KGHDR and CDR2 is SFDVKD. V shed 6 bases and J 4 bases; nucleotides not matched to a gene: 6. The CDR3 DNA is TGTGCCACCAGTCTCGGACTAGCGGGGGGATCAGAGACCCAGTACTTC. Its translation: CATSLGLAGGSETQYF.

This clonotype was picked up a small number of times. The CDR3: CSPRRTGGHYGYTF. The DNA for the CDR3 is TGCAGTCCCAGGCGGACGGGGGGGCACTATGGCTACACCTTC. V is TRBV20-1 and J is TRBJ1-2, with D perhaps matching TRBD1 (6 bases). V lost 8 bases and J lost 3, with 19 bases in between. This CDR3 is built from 14 residues. Germline assignment: CDR1 DFQATT and CDR2 SNEGSKA (reference sequence).